Listed here are 9 T cell receptor beta chains from one sample, sequenced in a study of vaccination and CD4 T cells after COVID-19. An Oncomine TCR Beta short-read assay was used to sequence the DNA from cultured CD4+ T cells. Each CDR3 protein gets one entry after TCRdb re-called the PCR reads with MiXCR. The sample consists of 10,000 or so distinct CDR3 sequences, 55% to 75% of them appearing once. Indicated treatment: roughly 11-day PBMC culture with coronavirus spike peptide pools or control peptides (ViraFEST assay). Their antigens remain unidentified. The sample was CD4+ T cells from blood, cultured in vitro. Receptors were obtained from a human donor who had recovered from COVID-19.

This clonotype was counted between two and nine times. The genes are TRBV7-3 and TRBJ2-3; tentatively, D is TRBD1 or TRBD2 (5 bases each). With 1 base removed from V and 2 bases from J, the gap between germline ends came to 7 bases. This CDR3 has 14 residues. Per the germline V gene, CDR1 is SGHTA and CDR2 is FQGTGA. This chain's CDR3 is CASSLRGNTDTQYF. The CDR3 nucleotides are TGTGCCAGCAGCTTAAGGGGGAACACAGATACGCAGTATTTT.

A few counts support this clonotype. This chain connects TRBV7-9 to TRBJ1-1; D not certain. This CDR3 has 15 amino acids. Deletions cut 2 bases from V and 4 bases from J, with 14 bases between. The germline V gene encodes CDR1 SEHNR and CDR2 FQNEAQ (reference sequence). CDR3 sequence: CASSLPRGVPTEAFF. Here the CDR3 DNA reads TGTGCCAGCAGCTTACCTCGGGGAGTCCCCACTGAAGCTTTCTTT.

V and J are TRBV6-1 and TRBJ1-6; D is possibly TRBD1 (5 bases). Germline V gene data show CDR1 as MNHNS and CDR2 as SASEGT. V was pared by 5 bases and J by 10 bases, with 12 bases between. The CDR3 runs to 13 residues. CDR3 sequence: CASSSDSRSPLHF. DNA for the CDR3: TGTGCCAGCAGTAGCGACAGTCGGTCACCCCTCCACTTT.

The chain couples TRBV19 to TRBJ2-7; 8 nucleotides match TRBD2. The V gene end was trimmed by 3 bases and the J gene end by 3 bases; junction bases not matched to a gene: 7. CDR3 length: 15 residues. Germline V gives CDR1 LNHDA, CDR2 SQIVND (reference sequence). The CDR3 sequence: CASSIGGTRLYEQYF. CDR3 DNA: TGTGCCAGTAGTATCGGTGGGACTAGGCTCTACGAGCAGTACTTC.

This chain uses TRBV5-1 with TRBJ1-1, with D tentatively TRBD1 (6 bases). The germline gives CDR1 SGHRS, CDR2 YFSETQ. V was clipped by 4 bases and J by 5 bases, with 12 bases between them. The CDR3 runs 13 residues. The CDR3 protein is CASSGGQETEAFF. Written as DNA, the CDR3 is TGCGCCAGCAGCGGGGGACAAGAGACTGAAGCTTTCTTT.

The rearrangement links TRBV20-1 to TRBJ1-6; D call uncertain. This CDR3 has 22 amino acids. Germline loops: CDR1 DFQATT, CDR2 SNEGSKA (reference sequence). V dropped 0 bases and J dropped 9 bases, with 36 bases sitting between them. As DNA, the CDR3 is TGCAGTGCTAGAGACGCCCGAGACGGGTTTCGGGTCACTTCCCCAGGTAGTTCACCCCTCCACTTT. This sequence encodes CSARDARDGFRVTSPGSSPLHF.

This clonotype was found once. The chain joins TRBV7-8 to TRBJ1-1, with 10 bases aligning to TRBD1. Germline CDR1 reads SGHVS; CDR2 reads FQNEAQ. This CDR3 comprises 15 residues. V lost 5 bases, J lost 7 bases, and 10 bases stayed unmatched. CDR3 DNA sequence: TGTGCCAGCAGCATTGACGGACAGGGGGTAATTGAAGCTTTCTTT. Translating it yields CASSIDGQGVIEAFF.

The chain employs TRBV18 and TRBJ2-2, with TRBD2 matching 15 bases. The germline V gene encodes CDR1 KGHSH and CDR2 LQKENI. J lost 0 bases, V lost 3 bases, and 5 bases had no gene match. The CDR3 is 19 residues long. CDR3 loop: CASSPLGLAGGPNTGELFF. The CDR3 DNA reads as TGTGCCAGCTCACCGTTGGGACTAGCGGGGGGACCGAACACCGGGGAGCTGTTTTTT.

This clonotype was counted only a few times. The gene calls are TRBV24-1 and TRBJ2-2; no clear D. The V end was cut by 8 bases, the J end by 0 bases, with 6 bases between. From germline, CDR1 is KGHDR and CDR2 SFDVKD. This CDR3 is built from 13 residues. CDR3 bases: TGTGCCACCATGAACACGAACACCGGGGAGCTGTTTTTT. Its translation: CATMNTNTGELFF.